This entry lists 27 T cell receptor beta chains sequenced from one sample in a study of relationships among human T cell subsets. TCR alpha and beta CDR3s were amplified from mRNA by semiquantitative ARM-PCR. Exponential amplification used communal superprimers after tagged nested gene-specific primers in ARM-PCR. TCRdb itself ran the multiplex PCR reads through MiXCR, one entry per CDR3 protein. The repertoire has approximately 15,000 distinct CDR3 sequences, about 60% of them found once; the top ten carry under 40%. Sequencing input: total T cells sorted from blood. Every receptor here comes from a man aged 35 to 55 in good health.

The chain has TRBV7-9 and TRBJ2-2; D gene unclear. Germline values: CDR1 SEHNR, CDR2 FQNEAQ (reference sequence). Trimming cost V 6 bases and J 4 bases, with 15 bases left between them. The CDR3 runs to 15 residues. The DNA of the CDR3 is TGTGCCAGCAGTTTTAGAAGGGATACCACCGGGGAGCTGTTTTTT. Translating gives CASSFRRDTTGELFF.

The CDR3 DNA sequence: TGTGCCAGCAGTTTGCAGGGGTGGAGTAGCTATGGCTACACCTTC. Amino acids: CASSLQGWSSYGYTF. This sequence joins TRBV27 and TRBJ1-2, with D tentatively TRBD1 (6 bases). V shed 3 bases and J shed 4 bases, with 15 bases lying between them. There are 15 residues in the CDR3. Germline CDR1 MNHEY, CDR2 SMNVEV (reference sequence).

The V call is TRBV30, the J call TRBJ2-5, with 13 bases fitting TRBD2. Germline assignment: CDR1 GTSNPN and CDR2 SVGIG (reference sequence). The ends lost 5 bases at V and 7 bases at J; junction bases unmatched: 7. This CDR3 is 14 amino acids long. In nucleotides, the CDR3 is TGTGCCTGGGGGACTAGCGGGAATGGAGGGACCCAGTACTTC. Translated, it gives CAWGTSGNGGTQYF.

J is TRBJ1-1 and V is TRBV6-1; D may be TRBD1 (6 bases). Germline V CDR1 and CDR2: MNHNS, SASEGT. The V and J ends lost 2 bases and 1 base respectively, with 8 bases between them. The CDR3 consists of 14 residues. The chain's CDR3 is CASSERTENTEAFF. The DNA for the CDR3 is TGTGCCAGCAGTGAAAGGACAGAGAACACTGAAGCTTTCTTT.

This clonotype turned up a few times. This sequence joins TRBV6-4 and TRBJ2-3, with 8 bases matching TRBD1. The V and J ends lost 6 bases and 3 bases, in that order; junction bases with no gene match: 5. CDR3 length equals 14 residues. From germline, CDR1 is MRHNA and CDR2 SNTAGT. CDR3: CASSAGGRTDTQYF. CDR3 nucleotides: TGTGCCAGCAGCGCAGGGGGCCGGACAGATACGCAGTATTTT.

The chain uses TRBV4-1 and TRBJ1-1, with 8 bases matching TRBD1. Germline CDR1 MGHRA, CDR2 YSYEKL. J gave up 4 bases and V 5 bases, and 9 bases lay outside the gene matches. This CDR3 comprises 15 residues. The CDR3 loop is CASSKPQGVSTEAFF. Written as DNA, the CDR3 is TGCGCCAGCAGCAAACCACAGGGGGTAAGCACTGAAGCTTTCTTT.

This chain uses TRBV6-6 with TRBJ2-3, with D possibly TRBD2 on 6 matching bases. V lost 5 bases, J lost 3 bases, and 12 bases lay in between. Germline values: CDR1 MNHNY, CDR2 SVGAGI (reference sequence). This CDR3 comprises 14 residues. CDR3 sequence: CASSHGDWTDTQYF. DNA of the CDR3: TGTGCCAGCAGTCACGGGGACTGGACAGATACGCAGTATTTT.

This clonotype was seen only a few times. V usage is TRBV16 and J usage is TRBJ2-3; the D gene is possibly TRBD1 (5 bases). Trimming took 2 bases from V and 3 from J, leaving 6 bases between them. This CDR3 contains 13 residues. Per the germline V gene, CDR1 is KGHSY and CDR2 is FQNENV. The CDR3 coding sequence is TGTGCCAGCAGCCAAAGACAGACAGATACGCAGTATTTT. The encoded protein is CASSQRQTDTQYF.

The chain has TRBV29-1 and TRBJ1-4; 7 bases are shared with TRBD1. Germline lookup yields CDR1 SQVTM and CDR2 ANQGSEA. The trim removed 6 bases at V and 5 bases at J, leaving 3 bases unmatched. This CDR3 contains 12 residues. DNA for the CDR3: TGCAGCGTGCTACAGGGGAATGAAAAACTGTTTTTT. This translates into CSVLQGNEKLFF.

This clonotype was detected a few times. The chain has TRBV30 and TRBJ2-1, with D possibly TRBD2 on 5 matching bases. The CDR3 spans 12 residues. Germline lookup yields CDR1 GTSNPN and CDR2 SVGIG (reference sequence). Trimming shortened V by 1 base and J by 7 bases, and 8 bases separated the two germline ends. In nucleotides, the CDR3 is TGTGCCTGGAGTGACCCGGGGAATGAGCAGTTCTTC. This translates into CAWSDPGNEQFF. The variable domain in full, with the rest retrieved from reference TRBV30 and TRBJ2-1, is SQTIHQWPATLVQPVGSPLSLECTVEGTSNPNLYWYRQAAGRGLQLLFYSVGIGQISSEVPQNLSASRPQDRQFILSSKKLLLSDSGFYLCAWSDPGNEQFFGPGTRLTVL.

Written as DNA, the CDR3 is TGTGCCAGCAGTGTGTGGGGCTACGAGCAGTACTTC. Its protein is CASSVWGYEQYF. The V call is TRBV6-1, the J call TRBJ2-7; D remains ambiguous. Per germline, CDR1 MNHNS and CDR2 SASEGT. The CDR3 contains 12 residues. V was cut by 4 bases and J by 3 bases, with 7 bases left in between.

This chain uses TRBV24-1 with TRBJ2-1, with 8 bases that match TRBD2. Germline assignment: CDR1 KGHDR and CDR2 SFDVKD. This CDR3 has 16 residues. Trimming cost V 5 bases and J 4 bases; bases outside gene matches: 9. CDR3 in amino acids: CATSVLAGGVYNEQFF. Here the CDR3 DNA reads TGTGCCACCAGTGTCCTTGCGGGGGGCGTTTACAATGAGCAGTTCTTC.

This clonotype was counted between two and nine times. The rearrangement uses TRBV11-3 and TRBJ1-4; D uncertain. This CDR3 is 16 amino acids long. Germline lookup yields CDR1 SGHNT and CDR2 YENEEA. Trimming took off 0 bases at V and 3 bases at J, with 11 bases between the two ends. DNA for the CDR3: TGTGCCAGCAGCTTAGATCAAGAGTCGGCTAATGAAAAACTGTTTTTT. Protein: CASSLDQESANEKLFF.

This clonotype showed up just once. The genes are TRBV11-3 and TRBJ2-1, with D maybe TRBD1 (6 bases). Per germline, CDR1 SGHNT and CDR2 YENEEA. The CDR3 contains 15 residues. The V end was cut by 0 bases, the J end by 6 bases, with 12 bases between. CDR3 region: CASSLDLGASNEQFF. CDR3 DNA: TGTGCCAGCAGCTTAGATCTGGGGGCGAGCAATGAGCAGTTCTTC. The full variable domain, completed using reference TRBV11-3 and TRBJ2-1, is EAGVVQSPRYKIIEKKQPVAFWCNPISGHNTLYWYLQNLGQGPELLIRYENEEAVDDSQLPKDRFSAERLKGVDSTLKIQPAELGDSAVYLCASSLDLGASNEQFFGPGTRLTVL.

This clonotype occurred a few times. The chain couples TRBV28 to TRBJ2-1, with D perhaps TRBD2 (6 bases). CDR1 and CDR2 (germline): MDHEN, SYDVKM. Between the trimmed V and J ends, which lost 4 bases and 15 bases, there was a span of 25 bases. The CDR3 has 15 residues. The CDR3 reads CASSSPSSGLPRPFF. The CDR3, as DNA: TGTGCCAGCAGTTCCCCCTCATCGGGACTCCCCCGACCGTTCTTC.

The chain joins TRBV20-1 to TRBJ2-5; possibly TRBD1 for D (5 bases). Germline V gene sequence: CDR1 DFQATT, CDR2 SNEGSKA (reference sequence). This CDR3 is built from 13 residues. Between the trimmed V and J ends, which lost 1 base and 5 bases, there was a span of 11 bases. The DNA for the CDR3 is TGCAGTGCTAGAGTCATAGGGGCCGAGACCCAGTACTTC. Translating it yields CSARVIGAETQYF.

The rearrangement joins TRBV11-3 to TRBJ2-1, with D uncertain. V was trimmed by 5 bases and J by 1 base, leaving 6 bases between them. Germline assignment: CDR1 SGHNT and CDR2 YENEEA. The CDR3 covers 13 residues. CDR3 protein: CASSRVSYNEQFF. CDR3 DNA: TGTGCCAGCAGCAGGGTTTCCTACAATGAGCAGTTCTTC.

V is TRBV2 and J is TRBJ1-5; D gene uncertain. The V end lost 6 bases, the J end lost 0 bases, and 12 bases lay between the germline ends. Germline V gene data show CDR1 as SNHLY and CDR2 as FYNNEI. CDR3 length equals 15 residues. In nucleotides, the CDR3 is TGTGCCAGCAGGGGCAGCGTCAATAGCAATCAGCCCCAGCATTTT. This codes for CASRGSVNSNQPQHF.

The chain combines TRBV29-1 with TRBJ1-2; D uncertain. The CDR3 is made up of 11 amino acids. Trimming pared 7 bases from V and 3 bases from J, leaving 9 bases between. Looked up from germline, CDR1 is SQVTM and CDR2 is ANQGSEA. The CDR3 coding sequence is TGCAGCGGGAATACGTACTATGGCTACACCTTC. Translation: CSGNTYYGYTF.

This clonotype was found once. The rearrangement joins TRBV10-3 to TRBJ2-5; 14 bases match TRBD2. The CDR3 is made up of 16 amino acids. V lost 4 bases and J lost 1; bases outside the gene matches: 2. The germline CDR1 and CDR2 sequences are ENHRY and SYGVKD. The CDR3 DNA reads TGTGCCATCAGTGCTGGGACTAGCGGGGGCCAAGAGACCCAGTACTTC. As protein: CAISAGTSGGQETQYF.

This rearrangement joins TRBV30 to TRBJ2-5; 10 bases match TRBD2. V dropped 4 bases and J dropped 5; count of bases not matched to a gene: 13. The CDR3 consists of 16 residues. In germline, CDR1 is GTSNPN, CDR2 SVGIG (reference sequence). The CDR3 bases are TGTGCCTGGAATACGGGTTTAGCGGGAGGCGGCGAGACCCAGTACTTC. The encoded protein is CAWNTGLAGGGETQYF.

J is TRBJ2-3 and V is TRBV11-2; D remains ambiguous. The germline V gene encodes CDR1 SGHAT and CDR2 FQNNGV. Trimming stripped 1 base from V and 6 bases from J, with 5 bases between. The CDR3 spans 12 residues. The CDR3 nucleotides read TGTGCCAGCAGCTTAGGAGTTGATACGCAGTATTTT. Translating gives CASSLGVDTQYF.

Only a few counts were recorded for this clonotype. The CDR3 spells CASSPGLQAGELFF. The CDR3 DNA reads as TGTGCCAGCAGTCCGGGACTCCAGGCCGGGGAGCTGTTTTTT. The V and J genes are TRBV12-3 or TRBV12-4 and TRBJ2-2, with D perhaps TRBD2 (6 bases). Trimming removed 5 bases from V and 6 bases from J, with 13 bases in between. The CDR3 loop spans 14 amino acids.

The chain is built from TRBV5-4 and TRBJ1-5; D remains unclear. The CDR3 runs to 14 residues. V shed 4 bases and J shed 9 bases, with 17 bases lying between them. The germline V gene encodes CDR1 SGHNT and CDR2 YYREEE (reference sequence). The CDR3 DNA reads as TGTGCCAGCAGCATACTCCCGGGGAGCGGGCCCCAGCATTTT. This codes for CASSILPGSGPQHF.

The chain joins TRBV10-1 to TRBJ2-7; D ambiguous. The CDR3 is made up of 10 amino acids. V shed 11 bases and J shed 4 bases, with 9 bases lying between them. Looked up from germline, CDR1 is WNHNN and CDR2 is SYGVQD (reference sequence). This CDR3 is CAPPCYEQYF. CDR3 DNA sequence: TGCGCCCCCCCATGTTACGAGCAGTACTTC.

Details on this clonotype: The junction shows a germline mismatch at one end, possibly a read error. The gene calls are TRBV5-4 and TRBJ2-3; D perhaps matches TRBD1 (6 bases). Per the germline V gene, CDR1 is SGHNT and CDR2 is YYREEE (reference sequence). The CDR3 has 13 amino acids. The CDR3 nucleotides read TGCGCCAGCCGCGGTCAGGGGCCAGATACGCAGTATTTT. Amino acid sequence: CASRGQGPDTQYF.

The CDR3 DNA reads TGTGCCAGCAGGTTCAGGGGGAGCCCCGACGAGCAGTACTTC. It specifies CASRFRGSPDEQYF. This rearrangement joins TRBV7-9 to TRBJ2-7; 7 nucleotides line up with TRBD1. Trimming cost V 6 bases and J 5 bases; bases outside gene matches: 10. CDR1 is SEHNR and CDR2 is FQNEAQ in the germline V gene (reference sequence). CDR3 length equals 14 residues.